Presented here are 31 T cell receptor beta chains from one specimen sequenced in a study of CD8+CD57+ T cells in acquired aplastic anemia. TCR beta VDJ and CDR3 profiling used genomic DNA as template. Via MiXCR, TCRdb re-called the reads, giving one row per CDR3 protein. Found here are fewer than 300,000 distinct CDR3 sequences, approximately 82% of them singletons; the top ten hold 42%. It was patients with CD8+CD57+ cell expansion by flow cytometry who were chosen for sequencing. The material sequenced was sorted CD4+, CD8+, or CD8+CD57+ T cells (not recorded which) from PBMCs. These TCRs come from a human donor with aplastic anemia.

This chain uses TRBV7-3 with TRBJ1-1; D remains ambiguous. The germline V gene has CDR1 SGHTA and CDR2 FQGTGA. The CDR3 has 15 residues. V lost 1 base and J 14 bases, leaving 23 bases between the germline ends. CDR3 amino acids: CASSLSRATSSTSFF. Here the CDR3 DNA reads TGTGCCAGCAGCTTAAGTAGGGCTACGAGCAGTACATCGTTCTTT.

This clonotype was recorded only once. The junction shows a germline mismatch at one end, possibly a read error. The chain uses TRBV7-9 and TRBJ2-5; maybe TRBD2 (5 bases). CDR1 and CDR2 from the germline V gene are SEHNR and FQNEAQ (reference sequence). The CDR3 sequence is 14 residues long. CDR3 sequence: CASSFERGRGSDDF. In DNA, the CDR3 is TGTGCCAGCAGCTTTGAAAGAGGGCGAGGGAGCGATGACTTC.

J is TRBJ2-5 and V is TRBV5-4; tentative D call: TRBD2 (5 bases). Between the trimmed V and J ends, which lost 0 bases and 1 base, there was a span of 7 bases. The CDR3 runs to 14 residues. The germline V gene encodes CDR1 SGHNT and CDR2 YYREEE (reference sequence). In nucleotides, the CDR3 is TGTGCCAGCAGCTTGGTTCGGGGCCAAGAGACCCAGTACTTC. Protein: CASSLVRGQETQYF.

The rearrangement uses TRBV20-1 and TRBJ2-1, with 9 nucleotides matching TRBD2. Looked up from germline, CDR1 is DFQATT and CDR2 is SNEGSKA (reference sequence). This CDR3 has 16 residues. With V trimmed by 6 bases and J by 7 bases, 16 bases remained unmatched. The DNA of the CDR3 is TGCAGTGCCCGAGCCCCAGCGGGAGGACTGTCGAATGAGCAGTTCTTC. Its translation: CSARAPAGGLSNEQFF.

The J gene is TRBJ2-1, the V gene TRBV7-8; TRBD1 is a possible D gene (7 bases). The V and J ends lost 5 bases and 10 bases respectively, with 24 bases between them. Looked up from germline, CDR1 is SGHVS and CDR2 is FQNEAQ. The CDR3 is 16 residues long. The CDR3 bases are TGTGCCAGCAGCCAGGGGGGCGGAAACGATCAGCAGGAGCAGTTCTTC. Amino acid sequence: CASSQGGGNDQQEQFF.

This clonotype was observed a handful of times. One end of the junction does not line up with germline, which may come from a read error. V gene TRBV7-9 combines with J gene TRBJ2-3, with D perhaps TRBD2 (5 bases). The CDR3 spans 13 residues. From germline, CDR1 is SEHNR and CDR2 FQNEAQ (reference sequence). The CDR3 sequence is CASSLVPGELFFF. The CDR3 nucleotides are TGTGCCAGCAGCTTAGTACCCGGGGAGCTGTTTTTTTTT.

About this clonotype itself: Mismatch with germline at one junction end may stem from a read error. This rearrangement joins TRBV4-3 to TRBJ1-6, with a weak D call TRBD1 (5 bases). CDR3 length equals 14 residues. The germline CDR1 and CDR2 sequences are LGHNA and YSLEER. The CDR3 DNA follows: TGCGCCAGCAGCTTAGCGGGACCTAATTCACCCCCCCACTTT. This codes for CASSLAGPNSPPHF.

To note about this clonotype: At one end the junction does not follow the germline gene, possibly because of a read error. The V gene is TRBV7-9, the J gene TRBJ1-2, with no clear D. The CDR3 is 14 residues long. Germline assignment: CDR1 SEHNR and CDR2 FQNEAQ (reference sequence). The CDR3: CASNFQRTGGSDEF. CDR3 sequence (DNA): TGTGCCAGCAACTTTCAAAGAACCGGCGGGAGCGATGAGTTC.

The V and J genes are TRBV7-2 and TRBJ2-7, with a possible D match to TRBD2 (6 bases). Germline CDR1 SGHTA, CDR2 FQGNSA. The CDR3 has 14 residues. The V end was cut by 4 bases, the J end by 9 bases, with 19 bases between. The CDR3 here is CASSSSSGEKRQYF. The CDR3 DNA reads TGTGCCAGCAGCTCCTCCTCGGGGGAGAAGCGGCAGTACTTC.

The chain has TRBV11-2 and TRBJ2-1, with D perhaps TRBD2 (6 bases). The CDR3 is 15 amino acids. V was shortened by 5 bases and J by 1 base, with 12 bases between the two germline ends. In germline, CDR1 is SGHAT, CDR2 FQNNGV. The CDR3 region is CASSIGGGSYNEQFF. The CDR3 region has the DNA TGTGCCAGCAGCATAGGTGGAGGGTCCTACAATGAGCAGTTCTTC.

A single count supports this clonotype. The chain is built from TRBV19 and TRBJ2-2; D is unclear. V was clipped by 1 base and J by 6 bases, with 6 bases between them. Germline CDR1 reads LNHDA; CDR2 reads SQIVND (reference sequence). This CDR3 comprises 13 residues. CDR3 bases: TGTGCCAGTAGTATAGGCCAAGCCGGGGAGCTGTTTTTT. Amino acid sequence: CASSIGQAGELFF.

This clonotype has a handful of counts. The chain carries TRBV15 and TRBJ1-2; 8 nucleotides line up with TRBD1. V lost 4 bases, J lost 7 bases, and 8 bases stayed unmatched. This CDR3 is 14 amino acids long. The germline gives CDR1 LNHNV, CDR2 YYDKDF (reference sequence). The CDR3 here is CATSKTGETLGYTF. The CDR3 bases are TGTGCCACCAGCAAGACAGGGGAGACTCTTGGCTACACCTTC.

Comments on this clonotype: One end of the junction fails to match germline, which may point to a read error. This chain joins TRBV7-9 and TRBJ2-5, with 7 bases lining up with TRBD2. The CDR3 length is 17 residues. CDR1 is SEHNR and CDR2 is FQNEAQ in the germline V gene (reference sequence). The CDR3 protein is CASSQDGSGDDEETQYF. CDR3 in DNA: TGCGCCAGCAGCCAGGATGGGAGCGGGGACGACGAGGAGACCCAGTACTTC. Full variable domain (rest looked up from reference TRBV7-9 and TRBJ2-5): DTGVSQNPRHKITKRGQNVTFRCDPISEHNRLYWYRQTLGQGPEFLTYFQNEAQLEKSRLLSDRFSAERPKGSFSTLEIQRTEQGDSAMYLCASSQDGSGDDEETQYFGPGTRLLVL.

There are many counts of this clonotype. This sequence joins TRBV2 and TRBJ2-7; D may correspond to TRBD1 or TRBD2 (6 bases each). The germline V gene encodes CDR1 SNHLY and CDR2 FYNNEI. With 8 bases removed from V and 9 bases from J, the gap between germline ends came to 20 bases. The CDR3 has 13 amino acids. The CDR3 protein is CASGDGGTDTQYV. DNA for the CDR3: TGTGCCAGCGGGGACGGGGGCACAGATACGCAGTACGTC.

Regarding this clonotype: One end of the junction does not line up with germline, which may come from a read error. This chain uses TRBV6-1 with TRBJ1-2, with TRBD1 as a possible D gene (6 bases). From germline, CDR1 is MNHNS and CDR2 SASEGT. This CDR3 has 13 amino acids. The chain's CDR3 is CASREAGVRGYTF. The DNA of the CDR3 is TGCGCCAGCAGGGAGGCAGGGGTACGGGGCTACACCTTC.

About this clonotype itself: A clone one base away is much larger, so this may be a read error. The chain carries TRBV7-8 and TRBJ2-3; the D gene is possibly TRBD1 (7 bases). Germline CDR1 reads SGHVS; CDR2 reads FQNEAQ. The CDR3 is 14 amino acids. The CDR3 nucleotides are TGTGCCAGCAGCCAGGGGGGCGGAAACGGTCAGCATGAGTTT. It translates to CASSQGGGNGQHEF.

The sample holds a few counts of this clonotype. CDR3 sequence: CASSLERDNQPQHF. CDR3 DNA sequence: TGTGCCAGCAGCTTGGAGAGGGACAATCAGCCCCAGCATTTT. The J gene is TRBJ1-5, the V gene TRBV5-6; D gene ambiguous. V lost 0 bases, J lost 3 bases, and 7 bases lay in between. Germline loops: CDR1 SGHDT, CDR2 YYEEEE. The CDR3 length is 14 residues.

In the case of this clonotype: At one end, the junction sequence differs from germline, possibly due to a read error. The chain has TRBV7-8 and TRBJ2-2, with D possibly being TRBD1 (6 bases). CDR3 length: 14 residues. Germline V gene data show CDR1 as SGHVS and CDR2 as FQNEAQ. CDR3 DNA: TGTGCCAGCAGCTTGCATCCAGACAGGACAGCGCTTTCCTTT. This sequence encodes CASSLHPDRTALSF.

The rearrangement joins TRBV11-2 to TRBJ1-1; D gene unclear. The germline CDR1 and CDR2 sequences are SGHAT and FQNNGV. V dropped 5 bases and J dropped 0 bases, with 16 bases sitting between them. This CDR3 contains 16 residues. The CDR3 region has the DNA TGTGCCAGCAGCCCGGACTTTGTGCTCTTGAACACTGAAGCTTTCTTT. Translated: CASSPDFVLLNTEAFF.

The table lists this clonotype with a count of one. The chain couples TRBV7-8 to TRBJ2-7, with 7 bases that match TRBD1. Germline V CDR1 and CDR2: SGHVS, FQNEAQ. The CDR3 has 18 residues. CDR3 in amino acids: CASSLDPTGKTEAYEQYV. The CDR3 DNA is TGCGCCAGCAGCTTAGATCCGACAGGGAAAACTGAAGCTTACGAGCAGTACGTC.

A note on this clonotype: The CDR3 does not end in the conserved phenylalanine or tryptophan, so this is likely a read error. The DNA is left out, because the CDR3 cannot be placed on it with certainty; the CDR3 is given as TCRdb lists it. The chain recombines TRBV7-2 with TRBJ2-1. The CDR3 is made up of 13 amino acids, end residues included. The germline V gene encodes CDR1 SGHTA and CDR2 FQGNSA. CDR3 loop: CASSLSGPGANVL.

Remarks on this clonotype: The junction departs from the called germline gene at one end, perhaps through a read error. The gene calls are TRBV7-6 and TRBJ2-5; D may be TRBD1 (5 bases). The CDR3 runs 14 residues. The germline gives CDR1 SGHVS, CDR2 FNYEAQ. As DNA, the CDR3 is TGTGCCAGCAGCACAGGTTCTGGGTCACCCCTCCACTTTTTC. Its protein is CASSTGSGSPLHFF.

This clonotype occurred once. One end of the junction fails to match germline, which may point to a read error. The chain is built from TRBV9 and TRBJ1-5; D is ambiguous. CDR3 length: 18 amino acids. Germline-derived CDR1 and CDR2 are SGDLS and YYNGEE. The CDR3 reads CASSQDPDTTELHQPQHF. CDR3 bases: TGCGCCAGCAGCCAGGACCCAGACACGACCGAACTTCATCAGCCCCAGCATTTT.

The chain joins TRBV7-2 to TRBJ2-1; 9 bases fit TRBD2. Germline CDR1 reads SGHTA; CDR2 reads FQGNSA. With V trimmed by 3 bases and J by 12 bases, 12 bases remained unmatched. The CDR3 totals 15 residues. CDR3 loop: CASSLTSGGEDTQFF. CDR3 DNA: TGTGCCAGCAGCTTGACTAGCGGAGGCGAAGATACGCAGTTCTTC.

The chain links TRBV11-3 to TRBJ2-7, with D possibly matching TRBD1 (5 bases). The CDR3 spans 15 residues. Per the germline V gene, CDR1 is SGHNT and CDR2 is YENEEA. V shed 0 bases and J shed 1 base, with 10 bases lying between them. CDR3 amino acids: CASSLELTVSYEQYV. The DNA for the CDR3 is TGTGCCAGCAGCTTAGAACTGACAGTTTCCTACGAGCAGTACGTC.

The chain is built from TRBV19 and TRBJ1-2; 7 bases match TRBD1. The V segment lost 4 bases and the J segment 0 bases; nucleotides outside the gene matches: 8. CDR1 and CDR2 from the germline V gene are LNHDA and SQIVND (reference sequence). CDR3 size: 16 residues. CDR3 bases: TGTGCCAGTAGTACTCCTCGGACAGGAGCTAACTATGGCTACACCTTC. Its translation: CASSTPRTGANYGYTF.

Only one count was recorded for this clonotype. V and J are TRBV11-2 and TRBJ1-2, with D perhaps TRBD1 (5 bases). V lost 4 bases and J lost 4, with 16 bases in between. The germline CDR1 and CDR2 sequences are SGHAT and FQNNGV. The CDR3 is 15 amino acids. DNA for the CDR3: TGTGCCAGCAGCTCAATCGACAGCGCGGTCTATGGCTACACCTTC. This codes for CASSSIDSAVYGYTF.

Concerning this clonotype: The CDR3 ends on some other residue instead of the conserved phenylalanine or tryptophan, so this is likely a read error. The DNA is left out, because the CDR3 cannot be placed on it with certainty; the CDR3 is given as TCRdb lists it. The gene calls are TRBV7-8 and TRBJ2-2; the D call in the table, TRBD1, was not verified against the DNA. Germline-derived CDR1 and CDR2 are SGHVS and FQNEAQ. The CDR3 spans 12 amino acids, including both terminal residues. The CDR3 here is CASSLPRKELLG.

Regarding this clonotype: An end of the junction does not agree with germline; a read error may underlie this. The genes are TRBV9 and TRBJ2-3; TRBD1 or TRBD2 may be the D gene (5 bases each). The length of the CDR3 is 13 residues. CDR1 is SGDLS and CDR2 is YYNGEE in the germline V gene. CDR3 DNA: TGTGCCAGCAGCCCCGGGACCGCAGTTTACGAGCAGTTT. It is translated as CASSPGTAVYEQF. The full variable domain, in which reference TRBV9 and TRBJ2-3 provide the parts outside the CDR3, is DSGVTQTPKHLITATGQRVTLRCSPRSGDLSVYWYQQSLDQGLQFLIQYYNGEERAKGNILERFSAQQFPDLHSELNLSSLELGDSALYFCASSPGTAVYEQFGPGTRLTVL.

This clonotype has only a few counts. The CDR3 sequence: CATSRVWTGTSYEQYF. The CDR3 DNA reads as TGTGCCACCAGCAGAGTTTGGACAGGGACAAGCTACGAGCAGTACTTC. This chain joins TRBV15 and TRBJ2-7; 8 positions match TRBD1. In germline, CDR1 is LNHNV, CDR2 YYDKDF (reference sequence). CDR3 length: 16 amino acids. With 1 base clipped from V and 3 bases from J, the junction kept 8 bases outside the gene matches.

This clonotype came up once. This sequence joins TRBV5-1 and TRBJ2-3, with 8 nucleotides matching TRBD2. The CDR3 totals 13 residues. Unmatched junction bases numbered 10, after V lost 5 bases and J lost 11 bases. The V gene's germline CDR1 is SGHRS and CDR2 YFSETQ. The CDR3 reads CASRLRLAHRQYF. Here the CDR3 DNA reads TGCGCCAGCAGGTTACGACTAGCGCACAGGCAGTATTTT.